This entry is about one T cell receptor (beta chain). What it recognizes is unknown. The entry originates in a study of identical twins. Study-wide points: Potential partial confounding of zero-insertion analyses by invariant MAIT and iNKT cells was noted.

Template switching supplied a universal primer site; unique molecular identifiers were carried on the cDNA. From the 5' RACE reads, TCRdb called clonotypes with MiXCR, one entry per CDR3 protein. Among 200,000 to 250,000 distinct CDR3 sequences listed, 7% were seen once. Donors uniformly comprised healthy Caucasians. CDR3 size: 17 residues. Trimming cost V 6 bases and J 1 base; bases outside gene matches: 5. Germline V CDR1 and CDR2: MNHEY, SVGEGT. The same data also went into a second study, on yellow fever vaccine responses in identical twins.

Specimen: memory (CD45RO+) T cells sorted from blood. This rearrangement joins TRBV6-2 or TRBV6-3 to TRBJ2-5; 16 bases fit TRBD2. This TCR was sampled from a woman aged 18-35 years in good health. CDR3: CASRPGTSGGAQETQYF. The CDR3 DNA is TGTGCCAGCAGACCCGGGACTAGCGGGGGGGCCCAAGAGACCCAGTACTTC.